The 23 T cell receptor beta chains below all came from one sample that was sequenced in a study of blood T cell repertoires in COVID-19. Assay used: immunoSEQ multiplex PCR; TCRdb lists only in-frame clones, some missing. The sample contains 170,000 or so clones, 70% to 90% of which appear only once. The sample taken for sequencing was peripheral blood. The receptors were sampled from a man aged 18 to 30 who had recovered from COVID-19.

This CDR3 reads CASSLGTGSYEQYF. CDR3 sequence (DNA): TGTGCCAGCAGTTTAGGGACAGGCTCCTACGAGCAGTACTTC. The genes are TRBV28 and TRBJ2-7; 8 bases agree with TRBD1. Unmatched junction bases numbered 0, after V lost 2 bases and J lost 0 bases. The CDR3 is made up of 14 amino acids. Germline assignment: CDR1 MDHEN and CDR2 SYDVKM.

The CDR3 reads CASSYSRLAGVGQYF. In DNA form, the CDR3 reads TGTGCCAGCAGTTACTCGCGACTAGCGGGAGTAGGGCAGTACTTC. The V gene is TRBV6-2 or TRBV6-3, the J gene TRBJ2-7, with 12 nucleotides matching TRBD2. The trim removed 0 bases at V and 9 bases at J, leaving 6 bases unmatched. The CDR3 extends over 15 amino acids. Germline-derived CDR1 and CDR2 are MNHEY and SVGEGT.

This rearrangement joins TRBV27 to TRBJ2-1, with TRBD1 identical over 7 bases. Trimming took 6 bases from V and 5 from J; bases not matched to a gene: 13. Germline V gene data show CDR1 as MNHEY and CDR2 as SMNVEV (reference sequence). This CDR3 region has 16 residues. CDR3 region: CASRFIEGASHNEQFF. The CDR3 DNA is TGTGCCAGCAGATTTATTGAGGGGGCTTCGCACAATGAGCAGTTCTTC.

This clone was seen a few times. This CDR3 is CASSSVTANYGYTF. CDR3 in DNA: TGTGCCAGCAGCTCCGTGACAGCAAACTATGGCTACACCTTC. This sequence joins TRBV11-2 and TRBJ1-2, with a tentative D call TRBD1 (5 bases). The CDR3 is 14 amino acids. Germline V CDR1 and CDR2: SGHAT, FQNNGV. Trimming cost V 4 bases and J 2 bases, with 11 bases left between them.

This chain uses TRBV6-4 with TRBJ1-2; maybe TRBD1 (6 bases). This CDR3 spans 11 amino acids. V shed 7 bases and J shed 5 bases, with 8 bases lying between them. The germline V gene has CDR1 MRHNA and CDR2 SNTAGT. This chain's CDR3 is CASMDSYGYTF. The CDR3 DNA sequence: TGTGCCAGCATGGACAGTTATGGCTACACCTTC.

The CDR3 DNA sequence: TGTGCCAGCAGTTACGGCCAGGGGGCCTCAGGAAACACCATATATTTT. Residues: CASSYGQGASGNTIYF. The J gene is TRBJ1-3, the V gene TRBV6-5; 8 bases match TRBD1. The germline gives CDR1 MNHEY, CDR2 SVGAGI. This CDR3 comprises 16 residues. V shed 2 bases and J 4 bases; nucleotides not matched to a gene: 7.

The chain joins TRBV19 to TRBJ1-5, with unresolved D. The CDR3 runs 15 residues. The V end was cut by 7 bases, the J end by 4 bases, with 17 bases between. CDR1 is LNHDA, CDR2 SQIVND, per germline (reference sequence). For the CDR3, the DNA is TGTGCCAGTAAGGAGGCAGGTTCCTTTAATCAGCCCCAGCATTTT. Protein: CASKEAGSFNQPQHF.

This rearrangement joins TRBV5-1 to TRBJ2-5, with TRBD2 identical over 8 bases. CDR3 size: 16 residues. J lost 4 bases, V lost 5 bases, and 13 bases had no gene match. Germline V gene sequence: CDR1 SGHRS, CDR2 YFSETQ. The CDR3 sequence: CASSRGGFSDRETQYF. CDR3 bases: TGCGCCAGCAGTCGGGGGGGGTTCTCCGACAGAGAGACCCAGTACTTC.

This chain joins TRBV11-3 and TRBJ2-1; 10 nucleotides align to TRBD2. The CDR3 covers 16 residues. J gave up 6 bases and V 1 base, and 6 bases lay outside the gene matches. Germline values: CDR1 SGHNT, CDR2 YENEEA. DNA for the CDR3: TGTGCCAGCAGCTTAGTAGGGACTAGCGAGCCCAATGAGCAGTTCTTC. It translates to CASSLVGTSEPNEQFF.

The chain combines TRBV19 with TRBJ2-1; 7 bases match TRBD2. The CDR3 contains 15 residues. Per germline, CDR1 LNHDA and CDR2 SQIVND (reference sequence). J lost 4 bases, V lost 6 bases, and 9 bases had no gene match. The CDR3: CASSGILANYNEQFF. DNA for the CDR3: TGTGCCAGTAGCGGGATACTAGCGAATTACAATGAGCAGTTCTTC.

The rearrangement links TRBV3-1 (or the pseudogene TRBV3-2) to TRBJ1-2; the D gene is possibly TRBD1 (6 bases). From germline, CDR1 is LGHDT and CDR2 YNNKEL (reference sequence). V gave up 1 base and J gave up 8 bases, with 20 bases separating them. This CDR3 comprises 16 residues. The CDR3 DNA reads TGTGCCAGCAGCCAAGGGGTGGGGGCGTCCGCGGAGGGCTACACCTTC. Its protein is CASSQGVGASAEGYTF.

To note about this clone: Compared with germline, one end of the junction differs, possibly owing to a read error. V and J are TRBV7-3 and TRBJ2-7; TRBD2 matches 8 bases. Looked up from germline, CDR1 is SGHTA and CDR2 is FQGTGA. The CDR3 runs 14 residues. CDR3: CASRLSGSVYEQYF. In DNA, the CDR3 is TGTGCCAGCAGGTTAAGCGGGAGCGTTTACGAGCAGTACTTC. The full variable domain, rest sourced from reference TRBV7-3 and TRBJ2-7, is GAGVSQTPSNKVTEKGKYVELRCDPISGHTALYWYRQSLGQGPEFLIYFQGTGAADDSGLPNDRFFAVRPEGSVSTLKIQRTERGDSAVYLCASRLSGSVYEQYFGPGTRLTVT.

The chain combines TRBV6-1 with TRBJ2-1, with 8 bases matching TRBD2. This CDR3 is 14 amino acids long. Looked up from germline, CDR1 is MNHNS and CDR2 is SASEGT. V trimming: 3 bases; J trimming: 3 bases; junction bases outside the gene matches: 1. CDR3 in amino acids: CASSEAGGYNEQFF. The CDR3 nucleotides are TGTGCCAGCAGTGAGGCGGGAGGCTACAATGAGCAGTTCTTC.

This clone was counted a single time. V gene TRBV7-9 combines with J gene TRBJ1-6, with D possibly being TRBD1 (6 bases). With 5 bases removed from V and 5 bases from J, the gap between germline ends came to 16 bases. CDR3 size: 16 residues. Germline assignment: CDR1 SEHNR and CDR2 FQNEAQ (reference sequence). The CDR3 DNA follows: TGTGCCAGCAGCCAGAGACAGGCCCGCAATAATTCACCCCTCCACTTT. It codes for CASSQRQARNNSPLHF. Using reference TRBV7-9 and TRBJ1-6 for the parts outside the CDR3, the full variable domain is DTGVSQNPRHKITKRGQNVTFRCDPISEHNRLYWYRQTLGQGPEFLTYFQNEAQLEKSRLLSDRFSAERPKGSFSTLEIQRTEQGDSAMYLCASSQRQARNNSPLHFGNGTRLTVT.

DNA of the CDR3: TGTGCCACCAGCGGAATAACAGGGGGTTCTAGCAATCAGCCCCAGCATTTT. Translated, it gives CATSGITGGSSNQPQHF. This chain uses TRBV15 with TRBJ1-5; 8 bases are a match to TRBD1. The CDR3 sequence is 17 residues long. After removal of 5 bases from V and 0 bases from J, the junction contained 9 bases not matched to a gene. Germline CDR1 LNHNV, CDR2 YYDKDF (reference sequence).

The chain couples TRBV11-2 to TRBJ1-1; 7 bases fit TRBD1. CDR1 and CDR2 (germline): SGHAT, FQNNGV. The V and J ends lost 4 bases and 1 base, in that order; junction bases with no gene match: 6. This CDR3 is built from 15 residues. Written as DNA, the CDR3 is TGTGCCAGCAGCTCTCCGGGACAGCCGAACACTGAAGCTTTCTTT. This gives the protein CASSSPGQPNTEAFF.

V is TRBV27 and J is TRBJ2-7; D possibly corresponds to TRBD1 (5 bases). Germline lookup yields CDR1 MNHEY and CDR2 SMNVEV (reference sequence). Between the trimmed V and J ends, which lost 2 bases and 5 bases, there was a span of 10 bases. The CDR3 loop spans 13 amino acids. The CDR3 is CASSLIPGNEQYF. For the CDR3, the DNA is TGTGCCAGCAGTTTAATCCCAGGGAACGAGCAGTACTTC.

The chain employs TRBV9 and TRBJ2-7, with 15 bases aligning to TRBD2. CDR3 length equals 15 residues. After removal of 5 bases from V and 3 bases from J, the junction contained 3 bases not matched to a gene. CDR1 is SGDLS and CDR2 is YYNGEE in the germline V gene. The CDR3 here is CASSEGLAGGYEQYF. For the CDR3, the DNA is TGTGCCAGCAGTGAGGGACTAGCGGGAGGCTACGAGCAGTACTTC. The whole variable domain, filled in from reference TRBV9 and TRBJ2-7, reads DSGVTQTPKHLITATGQRVTLRCSPRSGDLSVYWYQQSLDQGLQFLIQYYNGEERAKGNILERFSAQQFPDLHSELNLSSLELGDSALYFCASSEGLAGGYEQYFGPGTRLTVT.

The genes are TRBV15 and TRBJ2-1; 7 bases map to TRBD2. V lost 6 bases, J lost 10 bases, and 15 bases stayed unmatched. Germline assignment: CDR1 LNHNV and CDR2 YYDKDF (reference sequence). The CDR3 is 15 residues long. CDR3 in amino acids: CATSLGGTTNGEQFF. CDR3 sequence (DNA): TGTGCCACCAGTTTGGGTGGGACTACTAATGGGGAGCAGTTCTTC.

CDR3 nucleotides: TGTGCCAGCAGCTTAGGGGATAGCGGCTACAATGAGCAGTTCTTC. This codes for CASSLGDSGYNEQFF. The chain carries TRBV11-3 and TRBJ2-1, with D possibly matching TRBD2 (6 bases). Germline V gene sequence: CDR1 SGHNT, CDR2 YENEEA. Trimming cost V 1 base and J 3 bases, with 10 bases left between them. The CDR3 has 15 amino acids.

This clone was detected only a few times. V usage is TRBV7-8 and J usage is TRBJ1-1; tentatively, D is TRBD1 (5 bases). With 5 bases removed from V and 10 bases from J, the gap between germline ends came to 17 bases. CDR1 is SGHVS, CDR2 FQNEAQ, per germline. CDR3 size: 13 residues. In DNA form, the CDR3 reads TGTGCCAGCAGCCATCGTGAGCAGGGAGGAGCTTTCTTT. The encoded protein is CASSHREQGGAFF.

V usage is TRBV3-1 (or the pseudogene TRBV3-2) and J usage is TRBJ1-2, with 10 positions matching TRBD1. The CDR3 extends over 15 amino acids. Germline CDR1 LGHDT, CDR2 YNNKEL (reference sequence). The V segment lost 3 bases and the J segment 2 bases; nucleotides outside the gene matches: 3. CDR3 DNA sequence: TGTGCCAGCAGCCACGGACAGGGGGAAAACTATGGCTACACCTTC. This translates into CASSHGQGENYGYTF.

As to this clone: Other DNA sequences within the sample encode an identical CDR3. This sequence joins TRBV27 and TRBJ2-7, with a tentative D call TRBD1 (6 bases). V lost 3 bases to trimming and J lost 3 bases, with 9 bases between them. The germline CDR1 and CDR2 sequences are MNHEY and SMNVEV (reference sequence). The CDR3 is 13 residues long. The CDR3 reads CASSLQGGYEQYF. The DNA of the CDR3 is TGTGCCAGCAGTTTGCAAGGGGGCTACGAGCAGTACTTC.